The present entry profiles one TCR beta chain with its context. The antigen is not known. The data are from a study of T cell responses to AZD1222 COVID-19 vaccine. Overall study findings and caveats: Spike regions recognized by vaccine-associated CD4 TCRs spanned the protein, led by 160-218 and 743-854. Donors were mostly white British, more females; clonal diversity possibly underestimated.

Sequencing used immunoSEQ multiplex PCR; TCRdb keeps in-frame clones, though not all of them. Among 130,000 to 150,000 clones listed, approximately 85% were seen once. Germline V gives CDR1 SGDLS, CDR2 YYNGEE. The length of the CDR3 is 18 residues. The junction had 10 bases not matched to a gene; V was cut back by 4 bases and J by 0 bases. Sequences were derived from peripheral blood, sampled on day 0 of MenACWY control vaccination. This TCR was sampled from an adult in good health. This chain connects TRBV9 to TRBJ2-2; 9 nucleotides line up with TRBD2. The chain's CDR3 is CASSRSSGGPPNTGELFF. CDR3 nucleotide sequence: TGTGCCAGCAGCCGATCGAGCGGGGGGCCCCCGAACACCGGGGAGCTGTTTTTT.